The rows below give T cell receptor beta chains drawn from one sample of a study of CD8+ T cells in alopecia areata. Sequenced by immunoSEQ multiplex PCR; TCRdb stores in-frame clones only, minus some. The data hold fewer than 200,000 clones, with about 60% observed a single time. The specimen was CD8+ T cells sorted from blood, collected at week 24, from a patient treated with tofacitinib. All receptors come from a human donor with alopecia areata. CDR3s include the opening cysteine and the closing phenylalanine or tryptophan. Fields, in order: V gene, D gene, clone size, J gene, CDR3 DNA, CDR3 protein. D genes are given only for firm matches. Rows may omit the clone size; those that give it use once, few, many or a size class.

v_gene: TRBV7-9; d_gene: NA; abundance: NA; j_gene: TRBJ2-2; CDR3nt: TGTGCCAGCAGCCCAAAAACCGGGGAGCTGTTTTTT; CDR3aa: CASSPKTGELFF
v_gene: TRBV2; d_gene: NA; abundance: few; j_gene: TRBJ2-5; CDR3nt: TGTGCCAGCAGTGAACTTGACAGCGTGAAGACCCAGTACTTC; CDR3aa: CASSELDSVKTQYF
v_gene: TRBV15; d_gene: NA; abundance: NA; j_gene: TRBJ1-1; CDR3nt: TGTGCCACCAGCACCGCGGCCGGGGGTGAAGCTTTCTTT; CDR3aa: CATSTAAGGEAFF
v_gene: TRBV2; d_gene: NA; abundance: once; j_gene: TRBJ2-7; CDR3nt: TGTGCCAGCAGTGAGGGGGTCTACGAGCAGTACTTC; CDR3aa: CASSEGVYEQYF
v_gene: TRBV7-3; d_gene: NA; abundance: NA; j_gene: TRBJ2-1; CDR3nt: TGTGCCAGCAGCCTCGCCGGGTCGGGGAATGAGCAGTTCTTC; CDR3aa: CASSLAGSGNEQFF
v_gene: TRBV6-5; d_gene: TRBD1; abundance: NA; j_gene: TRBJ1-5; CDR3nt: TGTGCCAGTCGACCTCAGGGGGCATTGCAGCCCCAGCATTTT; CDR3aa: CASRPQGALQPQHF
v_gene: TRBV2; d_gene: NA; abundance: NA; j_gene: TRBJ2-7; CDR3nt: TGTGCCAGCAGTGAATCGTGGGAGCAGTACTTC; CDR3aa: CASSESWEQYF
v_gene: TRBV27; d_gene: TRBD2; abundance: NA; j_gene: TRBJ2-3; CDR3nt: TGTGCCAGCAGTTCTAGCGGGGGGGCTACAGATACGCAGTATTTT; CDR3aa: CASSSSGGATDTQYF
v_gene: TRBV27; d_gene: NA; abundance: NA; j_gene: TRBJ2-7; CDR3nt: TGTGCCAGCATGGGGGCAGGGGCCAGCTTCGACGAGCAGTACTTC; CDR3aa: CASMGAGASFDEQYF
v_gene: TRBV7-3; d_gene: NA; abundance: NA; j_gene: TRBJ2-1; CDR3nt: TGTGCCAGCAGCTCGGGACTGAATGAGCAGTTCTTC; CDR3aa: CASSSGLNEQFF
v_gene: TRBV13; d_gene: NA; abundance: NA; j_gene: TRBJ1-2; CDR3nt: TGTGCCAGCAGCTTAGGATCCAGGGCTAACTATGGCTACACCTTC; CDR3aa: CASSLGSRANYGYTF
v_gene: TRBV27; d_gene: NA; abundance: once; j_gene: TRBJ2-5; CDR3nt: TGTGCCAGCAAGGCGGGTTCCAACCCAAGAGAGACCCAGTACTTC; CDR3aa: CASKAGSNPRETQYF
v_gene: TRBV2; d_gene: NA; abundance: few; j_gene: TRBJ2-1; CDR3nt: TGTGCCAGCAGTACAGGGACCCACGACAATGAGCAGTTCTTC; CDR3aa: CASSTGTHDNEQFF
v_gene: TRBV29-1; d_gene: NA; abundance: NA; j_gene: TRBJ1-3; CDR3nt: TGCAGCGCCCGACGGATCTCTGGAAACACCATATATTTT; CDR3aa: CSARRISGNTIYF
v_gene: TRBV15; d_gene: NA; abundance: NA; j_gene: TRBJ2-2; CDR3nt: TGTGCCACCAGCAGAGATAGACCTAACACCGGGGAGCTGTTTTTT; CDR3aa: CATSRDRPNTGELFF
v_gene: TRBV27; d_gene: TRBD1; abundance: NA; j_gene: TRBJ2-1; CDR3nt: TGTGCCAGCAGTTTATTGACAGGGGAGCAGTTCTTC; CDR3aa: CASSLLTGEQFF
v_gene: TRBV25-1; d_gene: NA; abundance: NA; j_gene: TRBJ2-5; CDR3nt: TGTGCCAGCAGTGAATTGTGGGACCAAGAGACCCAGTACTTC; CDR3aa: CASSELWDQETQYF
v_gene: TRBV2; d_gene: NA; abundance: NA; j_gene: TRBJ2-7; CDR3nt: TGTGCCAGCAGTGAAGTGAGCTACGAGCAGTACTTC; CDR3aa: CASSEVSYEQYF
v_gene: TRBV13; d_gene: TRBD1; abundance: NA; j_gene: TRBJ1-2; CDR3nt: TGTGCCAGCAGCCCCCGGACAGGGGAGAACTATGGCTACACCTTC; CDR3aa: CASSPRTGENYGYTF
v_gene: TRBV2; d_gene: NA; abundance: few; j_gene: TRBJ1-2; CDR3nt: TGTGCCAGCAGTGAAGGGACAGCCAACTATGGCTACACCTTC; CDR3aa: CASSEGTANYGYTF
v_gene: TRBV4-2; d_gene: TRBD2; abundance: NA; j_gene: TRBJ2-1; CDR3nt: TGTGCCAGCAGCCAAGATCGGGGGGAGGATGAGCAGTTCTTC; CDR3aa: CASSQDRGEDEQFF